Detailed here is one T cell receptor (beta chain). The data derive from a study of shared clonotypes between healthy human individuals. In germline, CDR1 is SNHLY, CDR2 FYNNEI. The CDR3 spans 17 residues. V gave up 6 bases and J gave up 3 bases, with 20 bases separating them. Sequenced by immunoSEQ multiplex PCR; TCRdb stores in-frame clones only, minus some. The sample carries approximately 740,000 clones, almost 95% recorded once. Naive CD8 cells were CD45RO-negative, positively selected for CCR7, excluding terminally differentiated effector memory CD45RA+ cells. This chain connects TRBV2 to TRBJ1-4, with D hard to call. The TCR sequence derives from a young man in good health. The sample was naive CD8+ T cells sorted from blood. This CDR3 reads CASRAAENSNSNEKLFF. DNA for the CDR3: TGTGCCAGCAGGGCCGCAGAAAACAGCAACTCTAATGAAAAACTGTTTTTT.